Sequencing of this T cell receptor beta chain was carried out in a study of blood T cell repertoires in COVID-19. The V gene end was trimmed by 5 bases and the J gene end by 7 bases; junction bases not matched to a gene: 4. CDR3 length: 13 amino acids. Data came from immunoSEQ multiplex PCR; TCRdb stores just in-frame clones and leaves some out. Of around 350,000 clones detected, 85% to 90% appear once; the ten largest clones hold approximately 2.9%. The specimen sequenced was peripheral blood. The TCR sequence derives from a human donor in a cohort sampled during active COVID-19. V is TRBV12-3 or TRBV12-4 and J is TRBJ1-4; 7 bases map to TRBD1. In DNA form, the CDR3 reads TGTGCCAGCAGTAAGACAGGGAGTGAAAAACTGTTTTTT. Its translation: CASSKTGSEKLFF.